This is a list of T cell receptor beta chains from one sample in a study of shared clonotypes between healthy human individuals. Profiling relied on immunoSEQ multiplex PCR, and the TCRdb table lists in-frame clones only, not all of them. The data hold a few million clones, with 93% observed a single time. The sample consisted of naive CD8+ T cells from PBMCs. These receptors all come from a man younger than 30 in good health. Some clones in this sample may be carry-over from other donors' samples. CDR3s include the opening cysteine and the closing phenylalanine or tryptophan. The D gene is left open where the match is weak. Size is stated for part of the rows, as once, few or many counts, or as a class when the clone is expanded.

j_gene | d_gene | abundance | v_gene | CDR3nt | CDR3aa
TRBJ2-3 | TRBD1 | - | TRBV4-2 | TGTGCCAGCAGCCAGGACAGGGGGCATTTAATGTATTTT | CASSQDRGHLMYF
TRBJ2-3 | - | - | TRBV7-3 | TGTGCCAGCAGCTCCTCCCCAAGGGCTAGCGGCACAGATACGCAGTATTTT | CASSSSPRASGTDTQYF
TRBJ2-3 | - | - | TRBV7-3 | TGTGCCAGCAGCCCAGGGCGGGACAGACTGAAAAGCACAGATACGCAGTATTTT | CASSPGRDRLKSTDTQYF
TRBJ2-1 | - | - | TRBV6-1 | TGTGCCAGCAGTGAAGTCCCCCGTGTCAATCCCCAGTTCTTC | CASSEVPRVNPQFF
TRBJ2-5 | TRBD1 | - | TRBV27 | TGTGCCAGCAGTTTATTACAGGGGTCAACGGAGACCCAGTACTTC | CASSLLQGSTETQYF
TRBJ2-5 | - | - | TRBV7-9 | TGTGCCAGCAGCTCCCGGGGTGGAGAGACCCAGTACTTC | CASSSRGGETQYF
TRBJ1-2 | - | - | TRBV4-3 | TGCGCCAGCAGCCCAGACCGAGCTAACTATGGCTACACCTTC | CASSPDRANYGYTF
TRBJ2-1 | TRBD2 | once | TRBV10-3 | TGTGCCATCTCGGGCGGGAGAGTCAATGAGCAGTTCTTC | CAISGGRVNEQFF
TRBJ1-2 | - | - | TRBV6-1 | TGTGCCAGCTCGGACTGGTTTAACTATGGCTACACCTTC | CASSDWFNYGYTF
TRBJ2-5 | - | - | TRBV4-1 | TGCGCCAGCAGCCAAGAACGGACGCCGTTGGAGACCCAGTACTTC | CASSQERTPLETQYF
TRBJ1-4 | - | - | TRBV7-9 | TGTGCCAGCAGCTCATCACAGGGTATTGGGGAAAAACTGTTTTTT | CASSSSQGIGEKLFF
TRBJ2-7 | TRBD1 | - | TRBV13 | TGTGCCAGCAGCTCCGACAGGGGGTCCTACGAGCAGTACTTC | CASSSDRGSYEQYF
TRBJ1-2 | - | - | TRBV7-3 | TGTGCCAGCAGCCCGAATCCGCGGGCGGACTATGGCTACACCTTC | CASSPNPRADYGYTF
TRBJ1-4 | - | - | TRBV27 | TGTGCCAGCAGTTTAGCGGTGGCAGATAATGAAAAACTGTTTTTT | CASSLAVADNEKLFF
TRBJ1-1 | - | few | TRBV7-9 | TGTGCCAGCAGCTCCGGGAGCCCTTTCTTT | CASSSGSPFF
TRBJ1-6 | - | - | TRBV7-9 | TGTGCCAGCAGCTTTTTCGCGGCCCCTTCACCCCTCCACTTT | CASSFFAAPSPLHF
TRBJ1-5 | - | - | TRBV28 | TGTGCCAGCAGTTTAGTAGGGAATGGTTATCAGCCCCAGCATTTT | CASSLVGNGYQPQHF
TRBJ2-1 | TRBD1 | - | TRBV10-3 | TGTGCCATCAGGGGGACAGACCCGGGAAACTCTCCGAATGAGCAGTTCTTC | CAIRGTDPGNSPNEQFF
TRBJ2-5 | - | - | TRBV30 | TGTGCCTGGAGTGACAGCTGGATGGAGACCCAGTACTTC | CAWSDSWMETQYF
TRBJ2-3 | - | - | TRBV28 | TGTGCCAGCAGTTTGTTGGAGGCAGATACGCAGTATTTT | CASSLLEADTQYF
TRBJ1-2 | - | - | TRBV29-1 | TGCAGCGCCAGTTCGGATAACTATGGCTACACCTTC | CSASSDNYGYTF
TRBJ1-1 | - | few | TRBV30 | TGTGCCTGGAGTGTGCTGAACACTGAAGCTTTCTTT | CAWSVLNTEAFF
TRBJ2-1 | TRBD2 | - | TRBV13 | TGTGCCAGCAGCAGCGGGAGGGACTACAATGAGCAGTTCTTC | CASSSGRDYNEQFF
TRBJ2-1 | TRBD1 | - | TRBV27 | TGTGCCAGCAGCTGGACAGGGAGGTCCAATGAGCAGTTCTTC | CASSWTGRSNEQFF
TRBJ2-1 | TRBD2 | once | TRBV4-1 | TGCGCCAGCAGCCCATCCACCGGGACTAGCATCCACAATGAGCAGTTCTTC | CASSPSTGTSIHNEQFF
TRBJ1-2 | - | - | TRBV28 | TGTGCCAGCAGTCCTTTTAACGCTAACTATGGCTACACCTTC | CASSPFNANYGYTF
TRBJ1-1 | - | - | TRBV6-5 | TGTGCCAGCACCTCCTGGGGGGGGACTGAAGCTTTCTTT | CASTSWGGTEAFF
TRBJ2-7 | TRBD2 | - | TRBV27 | TGTGCCAGCAGCCCCCTGAGCGGGAGGGCAGGGTACGAGCAGTACTTC | CASSPLSGRAGYEQYF
TRBJ2-7 | - | - | TRBV13 | TGTGCCAGCAGCACAAACGGGGCTTCTTCGGGGAATATCTACGAGCAGTACTTC | CASSTNGASSGNIYEQYF
TRBJ1-5 | - | - | TRBV28 | TGTGCCAGCAACCTACCCCGAGAGAAGCTTAACAATCAGCCCCAGCATTTT | CASNLPREKLNNQPQHF
TRBJ2-7 | - | - | TRBV7-6 | TGTGCCAGCAGCTTAGAAGGTGAATCCTACGAGCAGCACTTC | CASSLEGESYEQHF
TRBJ2-2 | TRBD1 | - | TRBV5-1 | TGCGCCAGCAGCTCTACAGGGGCCGGGGAGCTGTTTTTT | CASSSTGAGELFF
TRBJ1-2 | - | - | TRBV5-1 | TGCGCCAGCAGAGCGGAGGCCTACACCTTC | CASRAEAYTF
TRBJ2-2 | TRBD1 | - | TRBV19 | TGTGCCAGTATTTCCCGGGACAGGGGCGTTTCGAACACCGGGGAGCTGTTTTTT | CASISRDRGVSNTGELFF
TRBJ2-7 | - | - | TRBV18 | TGTGCCAGCTCACCCGGACTGAGCTACGAGCAGTACTTC | CASSPGLSYEQYF
TRBJ1-2 | - | - | TRBV27 | TGTGCCAGCAGTTTGGGCAGCAACTATGGCTACACCTTC | CASSLGSNYGYTF